The clone carrying this TCR beta chain came up many times. This CDR3 is 14 amino acids long. Losses at the gene ends were 3 bases for V and 6 bases for J; bases not matched to a gene: 8. CDR1 is LGHDT and CDR2 is YNNKEL in the germline V gene (reference sequence). This sample was taken from a study of neurological immune-mediated disorders. Unsorted libraries were derived from 2 million PBMCs stored at -80 C. The method for making cDNA was 5'RACE, and it used 10-nucleotide random UMIs. Every sequencing run gave over 200 million TCR-beta sequences, taken from 15-18 subjects. Using its own MiXCR run on the 5' RACE reads, TCRdb lists one record per CDR3 protein. This sample has roughly 75,000 distinct CDR3 sequences, with just over 2.5% found just once.

This TCR came from a young woman with multiple sclerosis. Sequenced material: PBMCs. The chain has TRBV3-1 and TRBJ2-7, with TRBD2 identical over 7 bases. The chain's CDR3 is CASSHTSGDGEQYF. The CDR3 DNA is TGTGCCAGCAGCCATACCAGCGGGGACGGCGAGCAGTACTTC.